These 8 T cell receptor beta chains came from one sample sequenced in a study of blood T cell repertoires in COVID-19 (dated by TCRdb to the early 2020s). To prepare the library, the immunoSEQ multiplex PCR assay was applied. TCRdb mirrors the immuneACCESS table, restricted to in-frame sequences. Some clones are absent from its copies; in checked studies, under half trace to an unresolved V gene, and the reason for the others is unknown. Here the sample has some 120,000 clones; 85% to 90% occur a single time. Around 27% of the sample goes to the ten largest clones. Sequenced sample: peripheral blood. These receptors originate from a woman of 80 years or more with acute or convalescent COVID-19.

This chain uses TRBV27 with TRBJ2-7; 8 bases agree with TRBD1. This CDR3 comprises 14 residues. Germline trimming cut 3 bases from V and 5 bases from J; bases unmatched to any gene: 6. Germline lookup yields CDR1 MNHEY and CDR2 SMNVEV (reference sequence). CDR3 protein: CASSLYRGFDEQYF. CDR3 in DNA: TGTGCCAGCAGTTTGTACAGGGGGTTCGACGAGCAGTACTTC.

This clone was detected only a few times. This chain uses TRBV6-2 or TRBV6-3 with TRBJ1-2, with a possible D match to TRBD1 (6 bases). Looked up from germline, CDR1 is MNHEY and CDR2 is SVGEGT. The CDR3 extends over 17 amino acids. V was cut by 6 bases and J by 3 bases, with 23 bases left in between. CDR3 sequence reads: CASSPRGIWGLYYGYTF. The CDR3 nucleotides are TGTGCCAGCAGCCCCAGGGGTATTTGGGGCCTGTACTATGGCTACACCTTC.

This clone has just one count. The rearrangement joins TRBV23-1 to TRBJ1-2, with D perhaps matching TRBD1 (5 bases). TRBV23-1 is assigned to the ORF class and has an uncertain function. Trimming took off 1 base at V and 4 bases at J, with 13 bases between the two ends. CDR3 size: 15 residues. The CDR3 sequence: CASSQCGGFTYGYTF. The CDR3 DNA reads as TGCGCCAGCAGTCAATGTGGGGGGTTCACCTATGGCTACACCTTC.

The chain joins TRBV28 to TRBJ1-2; D perhaps matches TRBD1 (6 bases). Looked up from germline, CDR1 is MDHEN and CDR2 is SYDVKM. The CDR3 sequence is 14 residues long. The V end lost 4 bases, the J end lost 4 bases, and 13 bases lay between the germline ends. The CDR3 bases are TGTGCCAGCAGTTCAGGGGAGGGAATCTATGGCTACACCTTC. It codes for CASSSGEGIYGYTF.

J is TRBJ1-2 and V is TRBV27; 7 bases agree with TRBD1. The V segment lost 0 bases and the J segment 7 bases; nucleotides outside the gene matches: 11. This CDR3 contains 16 residues. Germline values: CDR1 MNHEY, CDR2 SMNVEV (reference sequence). The CDR3 is CASSLSTGANLGGYTF. The DNA of the CDR3 is TGTGCCAGCAGTTTATCCACAGGGGCGAATTTGGGTGGCTACACCTTC.

This chain links TRBV19 with TRBJ1-4, with 10 positions matching TRBD1. The CDR3 has 15 amino acids. Germline assignment: CDR1 LNHDA and CDR2 SQIVND (reference sequence). V lost 7 bases and J lost 8; bases outside the gene matches: 10. CDR3 loop: CASNTRQGAREKLFF. The CDR3, as DNA: TGTGCCAGTAACACCCGACAGGGGGCCCGGGAAAAACTGTTTTTT.

This chain uses TRBV18 with TRBJ2-1; D might be TRBD2 (6 bases). Germline CDR1 reads KGHSH; CDR2 reads LQKENI. The CDR3 totals 13 residues. V dropped 2 bases and J dropped 10 bases, with 12 bases sitting between them. The CDR3, as DNA: TGTGCCAGCTCACCAGGGGCCGGGAGAGAGCAGTTCTTC. Amino acids: CASSPGAGREQFF.

V and J are TRBV10-3 and TRBJ2-5; 14 bases map to TRBD2. The CDR3 runs 16 residues. Looked up from germline, CDR1 is ENHRY and CDR2 is SYGVKD. After removal of 3 bases from V and 5 bases from J, the junction contained 5 bases not matched to a gene. The CDR3 here is CAISDGLAGGLETQYF. CDR3 DNA: TGTGCCATCAGTGATGGACTAGCGGGGGGTTTGGAGACCCAGTACTTC.